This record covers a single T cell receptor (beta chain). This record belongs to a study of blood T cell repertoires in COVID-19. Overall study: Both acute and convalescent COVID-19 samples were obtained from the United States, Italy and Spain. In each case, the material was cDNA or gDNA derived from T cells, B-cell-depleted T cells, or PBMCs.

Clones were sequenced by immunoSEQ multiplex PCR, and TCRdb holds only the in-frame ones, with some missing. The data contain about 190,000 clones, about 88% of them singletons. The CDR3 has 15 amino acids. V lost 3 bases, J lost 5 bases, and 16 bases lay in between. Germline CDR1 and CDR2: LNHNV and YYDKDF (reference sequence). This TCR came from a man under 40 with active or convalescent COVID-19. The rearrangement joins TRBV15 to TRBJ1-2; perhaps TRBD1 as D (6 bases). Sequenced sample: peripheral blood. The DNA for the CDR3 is TGTGCCACCAGCAGGGGAACAGGACAGCCTTATGGCTACACCTTC. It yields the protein CATSRGTGQPYGYTF.